Below, 15 T cell receptor beta chains from the same sample are listed, as sequenced in a study of blood T cell repertoires in COVID-19. Sequencing used immunoSEQ multiplex PCR; TCRdb keeps in-frame clones, though not all of them. Among 300,000 or so clones listed, 80% to 90% were seen once. Sequencing was done on a sample of peripheral blood. These TCRs come from a man over 45 with active or convalescent COVID-19.

V and J are TRBV30 and TRBJ2-3; possible D gene TRBD2, 6 bases. Trimming took 0 bases from V and 2 from J, leaving 12 bases between them. Per germline, CDR1 GTSNPN and CDR2 SVGIG (reference sequence). The CDR3 spans 15 residues. In nucleotides, the CDR3 is TGTGCCTGGAGTGTGATAGCGGATCACACAGATACGCAGTATTTT. Translation gives CAWSVIADHTDTQYF.

This rearrangement joins TRBV24-1 to TRBJ1-1; maybe TRBD1 (5 bases). V was shortened by 9 bases and J by 6 bases, with 19 bases between the two germline ends. The germline V gene encodes CDR1 KGHDR and CDR2 SFDVKD. This CDR3 comprises 14 residues. The DNA of the CDR3 is TGTGCCACCCCGATCAGGGCTAGGCAACCTGAAGCTTTCTTT. This encodes CATPIRARQPEAFF.

This chain uses TRBV28 with TRBJ2-3, with D perhaps TRBD2 (5 bases). With 6 bases removed from V and 7 bases from J, the gap between germline ends came to 11 bases. Germline V gene sequence: CDR1 MDHEN, CDR2 SYDVKM. CDR3 length equals 12 residues. The CDR3 DNA follows: TGTGCCAGCAGCTTACCGGGATATACGCAGTATTTT. This encodes CASSLPGYTQYF. The entire variable domain, with the rest obtained from reference TRBV28 and TRBJ2-3, is as follows: DVKVTQSSRYLVKRTGEKVFLECVQDMDHENMFWYRQDPGLGLRLIYFSYDVKMKEKGDIPEGYSVSREKKERFSLILESASTNQTSMYLCASSLPGYTQYFGPGTRLTVL.

The rearrangement links TRBV18 to TRBJ1-1; D uncertain. The germline gives CDR1 KGHSH, CDR2 LQKENI. Trimming removed 6 bases from V and 4 bases from J, with 15 bases in between. The CDR3 is 14 amino acids. The CDR3, as DNA: TGTGCCAGCTCCCTCAATCGGGAGATCACTGAAGCTTTCTTT. This codes for CASSLNREITEAFF.

V usage is TRBV10-3 and J usage is TRBJ2-2, with 11 positions matching TRBD2. Germline values: CDR1 ENHRY, CDR2 SYGVKD. This CDR3 spans 18 amino acids. The V segment lost 7 bases and the J segment 3 bases; nucleotides outside the gene matches: 13. The CDR3 sequence: CAITRGTSGLRHTGELFF. The CDR3 nucleotides are TGTGCCATCACCCGAGGGACTAGCGGACTTCGACACACCGGGGAGCTGTTTTTT.

This clone was seen just once. The rearrangement uses TRBV5-1 and TRBJ2-3; 12 bases are shared with TRBD2. This CDR3 is 16 amino acids long. The V gene end was trimmed by 2 bases and the J gene end by 2 bases; junction bases not matched to a gene: 3. Germline V lookup: CDR1 SGHRS, CDR2 YFSETQ. CDR3 in amino acids: CASSFTSGGNTDTQYF. Here the CDR3 DNA reads TGCGCCAGCAGCTTTACTAGCGGGGGGAACACAGATACGCAGTATTTT.

J is TRBJ1-2 and V is TRBV24-1; D is possibly TRBD1 (6 bases). V dropped 7 bases and J dropped 5 bases, with 16 bases sitting between them. Germline CDR1 reads KGHDR; CDR2 reads SFDVKD. The CDR3 spans 14 residues. The CDR3 reads CATRASGVPYGYTF. CDR3 nucleotides: TGTGCCACCAGAGCCTCAGGGGTACCATATGGCTACACCTTC.

The chain carries TRBV9 and TRBJ2-7; 8 bases fit TRBD1. The CDR3 totals 15 residues. The V and J ends lost 1 base and 6 bases, in that order; junction bases with no gene match: 9. The germline V gene has CDR1 SGDLS and CDR2 YYNGEE. CDR3 sequence reads: CASSVSSTGVSEQYF. The CDR3 nucleotides are TGTGCCAGCAGCGTATCGTCGACAGGGGTAAGCGAGCAGTACTTC.

The CDR3 region is CASSPPGGVGNTIYF. The CDR3 DNA sequence: TGTGCCAGCAGCCCACCAGGGGGCGTTGGAAACACCATATATTTT. This sequence joins TRBV7-2 and TRBJ1-3; TRBD1 agrees at 8 bases. This CDR3 comprises 15 residues. Germline assignment: CDR1 SGHTA and CDR2 FQGNSA. Germline trimming cut 5 bases from V and 3 bases from J; bases unmatched to any gene: 6.

The chain links TRBV30 to TRBJ2-7, with D maybe TRBD2 (7 bases). V lost 0 bases, J lost 0 bases, and 12 bases lay in between. CDR1 and CDR2 from the germline V gene are GTSNPN and SVGIG (reference sequence). The CDR3 is 15 amino acids. CDR3 protein: CAWSVGGADSYEQYF. As DNA, the CDR3 is TGTGCCTGGAGTGTAGGGGGGGCCGACTCCTACGAGCAGTACTTC.

This chain links TRBV9 with TRBJ1-5, with D possibly matching TRBD1 (6 bases). V gave up 0 bases and J gave up 4 bases, with 11 bases separating them. The CDR3 totals 15 residues. The V gene's germline CDR1 is SGDLS and CDR2 YYNGEE. CDR3 amino acids: CASSVDGQSNQPQHF. As DNA, the CDR3 is TGTGCCAGCAGCGTAGACGGACAGTCGAATCAGCCCCAGCATTTT.

This clone was detected once. The chain links TRBV3-1 (or the pseudogene TRBV3-2) to TRBJ1-2; D call uncertain. Trimming left V 1 base short and J 6 bases short, with 12 bases between. The germline V gene has CDR1 LGHDT and CDR2 YNNKEL (reference sequence). The CDR3 is 14 amino acids. The CDR3 region is CASSQAQMLDGYTF. The CDR3 coding sequence is TGTGCCAGCAGCCAAGCTCAGATGCTGGATGGCTACACCTTC.

The chain employs TRBV5-1 and TRBJ2-7; TRBD2 matches 8 bases. Germline values: CDR1 SGHRS, CDR2 YFSETQ. The CDR3 sequence is 15 residues long. V shed 1 base, J shed 6 bases, and the junction held 9 bases outside the gene matches. This CDR3 reads CASSLRPAGVTEQYF. The CDR3, as DNA: TGCGCCAGCAGCTTGCGTCCAGCGGGAGTAACCGAGCAGTACTTC.

This clone was detected only once. This chain uses TRBV19 with TRBJ2-2, with D perhaps TRBD1 (5 bases). V shed 4 bases and J shed 0 bases, with 12 bases lying between them. The germline V gene encodes CDR1 LNHDA and CDR2 SQIVND (reference sequence). CDR3 length: 16 amino acids. As DNA, the CDR3 is TGTGCCAGTAGTAGGTCAGGGTTCGCGAACACCGGGGAGCTGTTTTTT. Translation gives CASSRSGFANTGELFF. The variable domain in full, with the rest retrieved from reference TRBV19 and TRBJ2-2, is DGGITQSPKYLFRKEGQNVTLSCEQNLNHDAMYWYRQDPGQGLRLIYYSQIVNDFQKGDIAEGYSVSREKKESFPLTVTSAQKNPTAFYLCASSRSGFANTGELFFGEGSRLTVL.

The V and J genes are TRBV3-1 (or the pseudogene TRBV3-2) and TRBJ1-6, with 8 bases lining up with TRBD1. This CDR3 is 17 amino acids long. V lost 2 bases to trimming and J lost 13 bases; unmatched junction nucleotides: 16. CDR1 is LGHDT and CDR2 is YNNKEL in the germline V gene (reference sequence). The CDR3 loop is CASSQTGGQGLGAPLHF. As DNA, the CDR3 is TGTGCCAGCAGCCAAACCGGAGGACAGGGACTGGGTGCTCCCCTCCACTTT.